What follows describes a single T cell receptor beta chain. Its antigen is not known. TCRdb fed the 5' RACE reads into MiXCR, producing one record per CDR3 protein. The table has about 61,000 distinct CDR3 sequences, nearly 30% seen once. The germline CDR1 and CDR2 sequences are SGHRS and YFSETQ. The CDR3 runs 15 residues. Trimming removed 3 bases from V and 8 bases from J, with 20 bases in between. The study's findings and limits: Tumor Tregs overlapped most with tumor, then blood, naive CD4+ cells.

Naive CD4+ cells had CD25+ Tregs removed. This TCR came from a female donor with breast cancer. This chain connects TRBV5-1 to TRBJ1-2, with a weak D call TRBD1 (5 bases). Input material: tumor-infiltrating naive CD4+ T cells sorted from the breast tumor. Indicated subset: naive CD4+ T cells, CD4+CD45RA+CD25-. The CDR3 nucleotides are TGCGCCAGCAGCTCTGACAGCTCCCTAATGGGGGGCTACACCTTC. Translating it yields CASSSDSSLMGGYTF.